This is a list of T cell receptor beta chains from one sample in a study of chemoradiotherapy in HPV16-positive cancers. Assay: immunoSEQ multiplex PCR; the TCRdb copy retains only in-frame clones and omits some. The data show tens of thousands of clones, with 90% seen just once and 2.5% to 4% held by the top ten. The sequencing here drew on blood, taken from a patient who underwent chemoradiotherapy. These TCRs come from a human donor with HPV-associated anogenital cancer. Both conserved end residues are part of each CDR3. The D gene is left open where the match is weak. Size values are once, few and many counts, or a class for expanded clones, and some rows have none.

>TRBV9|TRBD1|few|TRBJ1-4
CASSPQGINEKLFF
TGTGCCAGCAGCCCACAGGGGATTAATGAAAAACTGTTTTTT
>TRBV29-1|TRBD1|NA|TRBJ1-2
CSVDTGGKGYTF
TGCAGCGTTGATACAGGGGGGAAAGGCTACACCTTC
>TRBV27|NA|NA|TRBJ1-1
CASSSPAKNTEAFF
TGTGCCAGCAGTTCGCCGGCCAAGAACACTGAAGCTTTCTTT
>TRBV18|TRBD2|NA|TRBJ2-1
CASSPGWASGRNYNEQFF
TGTGCCAGCTCACCAGGTTGGGCTAGCGGGAGAAATTACAATGAGCAGTTCTTC
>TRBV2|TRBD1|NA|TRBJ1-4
CASSRGPSEKLFF
TGTGCCAGCAGCAGGGGGCCAAGTGAAAAACTGTTTTTT
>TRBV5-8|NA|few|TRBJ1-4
CASKRIEKLFF
TGTGCCAGCAAGAGAATCGAAAAACTGTTTTTT
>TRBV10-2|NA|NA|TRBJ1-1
CASRAMNTEAFF
TGCGCCAGCAGGGCCATGAACACTGAAGCTTTCTTT
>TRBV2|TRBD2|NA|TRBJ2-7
CASSELAGDEQYF
TGTGCCAGCAGTGAGTTAGCGGGAGACGAGCAGTACTTC
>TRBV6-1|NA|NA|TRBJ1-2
CASSLGWSYGYTF
TGTGCCAGCAGCCTCGGTTGGTCCTATGGCTACACCTTC
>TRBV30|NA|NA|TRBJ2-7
CAWSGQGHNEQYF
TGTGCCTGGAGTGGTCAGGGCCATAACGAGCAGTACTTC
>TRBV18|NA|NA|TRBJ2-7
CASSPRGDPLEQYF
TGTGCCAGCTCACCAAGGGGAGACCCTTTAGAGCAGTACTTC
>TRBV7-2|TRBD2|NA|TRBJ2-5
CASSLVPTSGASGTQYF
TGTGCCAGCAGCTTAGTCCCGACTAGCGGGGCCTCAGGGACCCAGTACTTC
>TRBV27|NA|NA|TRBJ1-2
CASTPLGQTNYGYTF
TGTGCCAGCACCCCCCTCGGCCAGACTAACTATGGCTACACCTTC
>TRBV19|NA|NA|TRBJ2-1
CASSMRTGGNEQFF
TGTGCCAGTAGTATGAGAACAGGAGGCAATGAGCAGTTCTTC
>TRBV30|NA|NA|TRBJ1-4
CAWRHRGQGQEKLFF
TGTGCCTGGAGACACCGAGGGCAGGGGCAAGAAAAACTGTTTTTT
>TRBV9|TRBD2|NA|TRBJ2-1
CASSAIAGPRNEQFF
TGTGCCAGCAGCGCCATAGCGGGACCCCGCAATGAGCAGTTCTTC
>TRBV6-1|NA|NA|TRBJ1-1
CASTQEGRTNTEAFF
TGTGCCAGCACACAGGAGGGGAGAACGAACACTGAAGCTTTCTTT
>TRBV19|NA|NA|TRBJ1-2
CASTVRVPNYGYTF
TGTGCCAGTACAGTGCGGGTTCCTAACTATGGCTACACCTTC
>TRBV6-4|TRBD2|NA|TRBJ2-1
CASTPNGASGYSYNEQFF
TGTGCCAGCACCCCAAATGGGGCTAGCGGTTACTCCTACAATGAGCAGTTCTTC
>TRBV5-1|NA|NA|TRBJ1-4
CASSLSGTRNEKLFF
TGCGCCAGCAGTTTGTCCGGGACAAGGAATGAAAAACTGTTTTTT
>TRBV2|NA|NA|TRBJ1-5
CASNLLESPQHF
TGTGCCAGCAATCTTTTGGAATCGCCCCAGCATTTT
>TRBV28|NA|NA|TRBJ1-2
CASSLTSGGTTGGYTF
TGTGCCAGCAGTTTAACGTCGGGCGGTACGACAGGAGGCTACACTTTC
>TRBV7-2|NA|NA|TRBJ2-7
CASSLIKGLTYEQYF
TGTGCCAGCAGCTTAATAAAGGGTCTTACCTACGAGCAGTACTTC
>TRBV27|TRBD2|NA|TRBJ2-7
CASSSGTSGGYEQYF
TGTGCCAGCAGTTCCGGGACTAGCGGGGGTTACGAGCAGTACTTC
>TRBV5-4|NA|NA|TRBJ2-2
CASSLGTNTGELFF
TGTGCCAGCAGCTTAGGGACGAACACCGGGGAGCTGTTTTTT
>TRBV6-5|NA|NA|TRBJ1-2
CASSYSTRSGYTF
TGTGCCAGCAGTTACTCGACAAGGTCGGGCTACACCTTC
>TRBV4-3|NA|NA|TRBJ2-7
CASSQGVDSRTPYEQYF
TGCGCCAGCAGCCAAGGGGTCGACAGCCGTACCCCGTACGAGCAGTACTTC
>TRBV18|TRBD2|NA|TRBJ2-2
CASSPGLSGVTGELFF
TGTGCCAGCTCACCCGGACTAAGCGGGGTCACCGGGGAGCTGTTTTTT
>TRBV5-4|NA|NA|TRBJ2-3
CASSLDPRHADTQYF
TGTGCCAGCAGCCTTGACCCGAGACACGCAGATACGCAGTATTTT